The 4 T cell receptor beta chains in this list originate from one sample, sequenced in a study of OX40 agonist ivuxolimab in advanced cancers. Measured with immunoSEQ multiplex PCR; TCRdb has only the in-frame clones, and not every one. There are about 80,000 clones in the sample; roughly four fifths occur only once, and 20% to 25% lies in the top ten. The sample here was CD4+ or CD8+ T cells sorted from blood, taken in a trial of the OX40 agonist ivuxolimab. These TCRs come from an adult with an advanced solid tumor such as melanoma, head and neck, liver or kidney cancer.

V is TRBV6-5 and J is TRBJ2-7; D may be TRBD1 (5 bases). Looked up from germline, CDR1 is MNHEY and CDR2 is SVGAGI. Deletions cut 5 bases from V and 5 bases from J, with 7 bases between. CDR3 length: 11 amino acids. CDR3 DNA: TGTGCCAGCAGTCCCAGGGACGAGCAGTACTTC. It encodes CASSPRDEQYF.

Concerning this clone itself: The junction does not match germline at one end; this may be a read error. This chain uses TRBV5-1 with TRBJ2-7, with 8 bases lining up with TRBD1. This CDR3 has 13 residues. Germline V gene data show CDR1 as SGHRS and CDR2 as YFSETQ. DNA for the CDR3: TGCGCCAGCACTCTCGATGACAGGGGCTCGGCGATATTC. Residues: CASTLDDRGSAIF.

In this sample, this clone turned up a few times. The V call is TRBV19, the J call TRBJ1-5; a possible D gene is TRBD1 (6 bases). Germline V gives CDR1 LNHDA, CDR2 SQIVND (reference sequence). V was pared by 5 bases and J by 1 base, with 12 bases between. CDR3 length: 15 amino acids. The CDR3 DNA reads TGTGCCAGTAGTCCAACAGGGCAGAGCAATCAGCCCCAGCATTTT. Its translation is CASSPTGQSNQPQHF.

By frequency in the sample, this clone is medium-sized. The chain is built from TRBV30 and TRBJ1-2, with a tentative D call TRBD1 (5 bases). V lost 3 bases, J lost 5 bases, and 10 bases lay in between. From germline, CDR1 is GTSNPN and CDR2 SVGIG (reference sequence). The CDR3 spans 12 residues. As DNA, the CDR3 is TGTGCCTGGAGCCCGGGACTATATGGCTACACCTTC. Its protein product is CAWSPGLYGYTF. Complete variable domain (other parts from reference TRBV30 and TRBJ1-2): SQTIHQWPATLVQPVGSPLSLECTVEGTSNPNLYWYRQAAGRGLQLLFYSVGIGQISSEVPQNLSASRPQDRQFILSSKKLLLSDSGFYLCAWSPGLYGYTFGSGTRLTVV.